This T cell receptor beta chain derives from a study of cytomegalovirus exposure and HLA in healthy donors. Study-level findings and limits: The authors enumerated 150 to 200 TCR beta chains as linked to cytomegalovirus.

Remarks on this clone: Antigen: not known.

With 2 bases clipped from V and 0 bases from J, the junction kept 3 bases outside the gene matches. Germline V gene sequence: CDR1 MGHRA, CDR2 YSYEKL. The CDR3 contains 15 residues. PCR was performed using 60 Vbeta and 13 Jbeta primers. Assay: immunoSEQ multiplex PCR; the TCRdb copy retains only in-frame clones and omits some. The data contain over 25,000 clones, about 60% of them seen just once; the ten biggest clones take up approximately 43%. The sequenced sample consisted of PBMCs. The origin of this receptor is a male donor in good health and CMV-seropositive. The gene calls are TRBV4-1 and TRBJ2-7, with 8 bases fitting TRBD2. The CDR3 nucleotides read TGCGCCAGCAGCCAAAGCGGGAGAAGCTCCTACGAGCAGTACTTC. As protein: CASSQSGRSSYEQYF.